The 27 T cell receptor beta chains given below trace back to one sample, sequenced in a study of blood T cell repertoires in COVID-19 (dated by TCRdb to about 2020). Library construction relied on the immunoSEQ multiplex PCR assay. TCRdb's version of the immuneACCESS table is confined to in-frame rearrangements and falls short of the full clone set. An unresolved V gene accounts for under half of the shortfall where checked; the remainder is of unknown origin. The sample contains hundreds of thousands of clones, around 89% of them found a single time. The ten largest make up about 9.9% of the sample. The material sequenced was PBMCs or T cells enriched from blood (not recorded which). The receptors shown here come from a woman aged 35 to 49 who had recovered from COVID-19.

Comment on this clone: The junction shows a germline mismatch at one end, possibly a read error. The chain couples TRBV19 to TRBJ2-3; 11 bases are shared with TRBD2. CDR1 and CDR2 from the germline V gene are LNHDA and SQIVND (reference sequence). The CDR3 is 16 residues long. CDR3 bases: TGTGCCAGCAGTAGAGGACTAGCGGGTTACACAGATACGCAGTATTTT. This codes for CASSRGLAGYTDTQYF.

This clone has just a few counts. The gene calls are TRBV2 and TRBJ1-6; no reliable D call. The CDR3 is made up of 14 amino acids. Looked up from germline, CDR1 is SNHLY and CDR2 is FYNNEI. The V end lost 8 bases, the J end lost 0 bases, and 8 bases lay between the germline ends. CDR3 residues: CASRRSSYNSPLHF. The CDR3 DNA sequence: TGTGCCAGCCGAAGGAGCTCCTATAATTCACCCCTCCACTTT.

The chain couples TRBV5-6 to TRBJ2-7; perhaps TRBD2 as D (5 bases). The V gene lost 0 bases and the J gene lost 5 bases, with 12 bases spanning the gap. Germline CDR1 is SGHDT and CDR2 is YYEEEE. The CDR3 has 14 residues. CDR3 loop: CASSLGRGIDEQYF. The CDR3 nucleotides read TGTGCCAGCAGCTTGGGGAGAGGGATCGACGAGCAGTACTTC.

The chain carries TRBV27 and TRBJ2-7; no firm D call. The V gene's germline CDR1 is MNHEY and CDR2 SMNVEV (reference sequence). The CDR3 is made up of 18 amino acids. Trimming took off 7 bases at V and 0 bases at J, with 25 bases between the two ends. The CDR3 protein is CASITDWSEPRSSYEQYF. Written as DNA, the CDR3 is TGTGCCAGCATTACCGACTGGAGCGAGCCTAGGAGCTCCTACGAGCAGTACTTC.

The chain links TRBV11-2 to TRBJ2-7; TRBD1 matches 7 bases. This CDR3 comprises 15 residues. Germline V lookup: CDR1 SGHAT, CDR2 FQNNGV. The V gene end was trimmed by 0 bases and the J gene end by 3 bases; junction bases not matched to a gene: 5. The CDR3 reads CASSLEGTAIYEQYF. CDR3 DNA: TGTGCCAGCAGCTTAGAAGGGACAGCCATCTACGAGCAGTACTTC.

CDR3 amino acids: CASSVGTGLRTEAFF. For the CDR3, the DNA is TGTGCCAGCAGCGTGGGAACAGGGTTAAGAACTGAAGCTTTCTTT. This rearrangement joins TRBV9 to TRBJ1-1, with TRBD1 as a possible D gene (6 bases). Germline CDR1 reads SGDLS; CDR2 reads YYNGEE. Trimming left V 2 bases short and J 5 bases short, with 16 bases between. The CDR3 has 15 residues.

The V and J genes are TRBV21-1 and TRBJ2-1; TRBD2 was called by the table and not checked on the DNA. TRBV21-1 is listed as a pseudogene. The CDR3 runs 16 residues. The CDR3 sequence: CASSKVRGNSYNEQFF. DNA for the CDR3: TGTGCCAGCAGCAAAGTTCGGGGGAACTCCTACAATGAGCAGTTCTTC.

The V gene is TRBV25-1, the J gene TRBJ1-2, with D possibly matching TRBD1 (5 bases). Trimming pared 11 bases from V and 8 bases from J, leaving 12 bases between. This CDR3 is built from 10 residues. Germline-derived CDR1 and CDR2 are MGHDK and SYGVNS. In DNA, the CDR3 is TGTGCCGTGCAGGGAAGCGGCTACACCTTC. As protein: CAVQGSGYTF.

This clone was seen a few times. The chain recombines TRBV27 with TRBJ1-2; 9 bases line up with TRBD1. The CDR3 consists of 16 residues. Per germline, CDR1 MNHEY and CDR2 SMNVEV (reference sequence). V dropped 3 bases and J dropped 7; count of bases not matched to a gene: 12. In DNA, the CDR3 is TGTGCCAGCAGTTTCCTCCGGGGACAGGGATGGGTTGGCTACACCTTC. It encodes CASSFLRGQGWVGYTF.

The chain couples TRBV27 to TRBJ1-3; D ambiguous. From germline, CDR1 is MNHEY and CDR2 SMNVEV (reference sequence). The ends were cut back, 6 bases at V and 4 bases at J, with 13 bases in the middle. The CDR3 totals 14 residues. DNA of the CDR3: TGTGCCAGCAGCTTGAACCGCGCCGGAAACACCATATATTTT. Its translation is CASSLNRAGNTIYF.

CDR3 protein: CASSEGTGEQPQHF. Here the CDR3 DNA reads TGTGCCAGCTCGGAAGGGACAGGAGAACAGCCCCAGCATTTT. The rearrangement joins TRBV3-1 (or the pseudogene TRBV3-2) to TRBJ1-5; 8 nucleotides line up with TRBD1. This CDR3 is built from 14 residues. The ends lost 8 bases at V and 7 bases at J; junction bases unmatched: 10. Germline V gives CDR1 LGHDT, CDR2 YNNKEL (reference sequence).

This rearrangement joins TRBV4-3 to TRBJ2-1; 10 bases fit TRBD2. This CDR3 contains 14 residues. CDR1 and CDR2 (germline): LGHNA, YSLEER. The J segment lost 6 bases and the V segment lost 8 bases, leaving 7 bases of the junction unmatched. Written as DNA, the CDR3 is TGCGCCAGCGGAGCGGGGGGGGCGACCAATGAGCAGTTCTTC. Its translation is CASGAGGATNEQFF.

The chain recombines TRBV24-1 with TRBJ2-1; weak D call: TRBD1 (6 bases). Germline CDR1 KGHDR, CDR2 SFDVKD. CDR3 size: 15 residues. V gave up 5 bases and J gave up 3 bases, with 13 bases separating them. In DNA form, the CDR3 reads TGTGCCACCAGTGGGGACGACAGGTTCTACAATGAGCAGTTCTTC. Translating it yields CATSGDDRFYNEQFF.

The chain uses TRBV10-3 and TRBJ2-5; D gene unclear. Trimming pared 8 bases from V and 2 bases from J, leaving 15 bases between. Germline V gives CDR1 ENHRY, CDR2 SYGVKD. This CDR3 comprises 14 residues. The CDR3 is CAIPGEELQETQYF. The CDR3 DNA sequence: TGTGCCATCCCCGGAGAAGAGTTACAAGAGACCCAGTACTTC.

This clone was recorded only once. V usage is TRBV5-1 and J usage is TRBJ1-5; D uncertain. Germline loops: CDR1 SGHRS, CDR2 YFSETQ. The CDR3 has 14 residues. V lost 4 bases, J lost 4 bases, and 12 bases lay in between. The CDR3 sequence: CASSIDGVNQPQHF. The CDR3 coding sequence is TGCGCCAGCAGCATCGACGGAGTGAATCAGCCCCAGCATTTT.

The chain recombines TRBV9 with TRBJ2-7; D gene uncertain. The V end lost 4 bases, the J end lost 0 bases, and 14 bases lay between the germline ends. The CDR3 runs to 15 residues. Germline V gene lookup returns CDR1 SGDLS and CDR2 YYNGEE. CDR3 bases: TGTGCCAGCAGCTTCAGCGCCCTGAGCTCCTACGAGCAGTACTTC. It encodes CASSFSALSSYEQYF.

DNA of the CDR3: TGTGCCAGCAGCTTCACACGGGGGGCTGGAAACACCATATATTTT. As protein: CASSFTRGAGNTIYF. V usage is TRBV7-8 and J usage is TRBJ1-3, with D possibly TRBD1 on 5 matching bases. Trimming left V 3 bases short and J 2 bases short, with 11 bases between. Germline V CDR1 and CDR2: SGHVS, FQNEAQ. The CDR3 length is 15 residues. Full variable domain (rest looked up from reference TRBV7-8 and TRBJ1-3): GAGVSQSPRYKVAKRGQDVALRCDPISGHVSLFWYQQALGQGPEFLTYFQNEAQLDKSGLPSDRFFAERPEGSVSTLKIQRTQQEDSAVYLCASSFTRGAGNTIYFGEGSWLTVV.

V gene TRBV19 combines with J gene TRBJ2-3, with a possible D match to TRBD2 (6 bases). Germline V gene sequence: CDR1 LNHDA, CDR2 SQIVND (reference sequence). Trimming shortened V by 3 bases and J by 5 bases, and 18 bases separated the two germline ends. The CDR3 covers 16 residues. The CDR3 here is CASSIGGSNNRDTQYF. The CDR3 nucleotides are TGTGCCAGTAGTATCGGGGGTAGCAACAACAGAGATACGCAGTATTTT.

The V and J genes are TRBV20-1 and TRBJ2-7; 10 positions match TRBD1. The CDR3 contains 14 residues. Trimming removed 3 bases from V and 3 bases from J; junction bases left unmatched: 5. CDR1 is DFQATT and CDR2 is SNEGSKA in the germline V gene (reference sequence). The CDR3 region is CSASGRTGGYEQYF. For the CDR3, the DNA is TGCAGTGCTAGTGGTAGGACAGGGGGCTACGAGCAGTACTTC.

Only one count was recorded for this clone. The junction does not match germline at one end; this may be a read error. The chain is built from TRBV9 and TRBJ1-3; D may be TRBD1 (6 bases). The CDR3 is 17 amino acids. The germline V gene has CDR1 SGDLS and CDR2 YYNGEE. CDR3 sequence: CASSPSPTGFSGNTIYF. CDR3 sequence (DNA): TGTGCCAGCAGCCCCTCCCCTACAGGGTTCTCTGGGAACACCATATATTTT.

The chain couples TRBV9 to TRBJ2-7; 8 positions agree with TRBD1. The junction had 5 bases not matched to a gene; V was cut back by 3 bases and J by 6 bases. CDR1 SGDLS and CDR2 YYNGEE come from the germline V gene. The CDR3 is 13 residues long. The DNA for the CDR3 is TGTGCCAGCAGCGCCCGGACAGGGTTCGAGCAGTACTTC. This translates into CASSARTGFEQYF.

V is TRBV5-1 and J is TRBJ2-3; D may be TRBD2 (6 bases). Trimming took off 0 bases at V and 1 base at J, with 6 bases between the two ends. The CDR3 is 14 amino acids. In germline, CDR1 is SGHRS, CDR2 YFSETQ. This CDR3 is CASSLERGTDTQYF. CDR3 sequence (DNA): TGCGCCAGCAGCTTGGAGCGGGGCACAGATACGCAGTATTTT.

The chain recombines TRBV14 with TRBJ1-6, with D possibly matching TRBD1 (5 bases). Per germline, CDR1 SGHDN and CDR2 FVKESK. The CDR3 covers 15 residues. Trimming shortened V by 2 bases and J by 9 bases, and 14 bases separated the two germline ends. The CDR3 loop reads CASSQIQGIGSPLHF. CDR3 DNA sequence: TGTGCCAGCAGCCAAATTCAGGGAATAGGTTCACCCCTCCACTTT.

The gene calls are TRBV5-4 and TRBJ2-1; weak D call: TRBD1 (8 bases). The V end was cut by 4 bases, the J end by 11 bases, with 19 bases between. CDR3 length: 14 residues. Per the germline V gene, CDR1 is SGHNT and CDR2 is YYREEE (reference sequence). The CDR3 DNA reads TGTGCCAGCAGCCGAGGGGGGGACAGGCTCCAGCAGTTCTTC. Translated: CASSRGGDRLQQFF.

V is TRBV9 and J is TRBJ1-2, with 9 bases that match TRBD1. The V and J ends lost 4 bases and 7 bases, in that order; junction bases with no gene match: 11. The germline CDR1 and CDR2 sequences are SGDLS and YYNGEE. The CDR3 consists of 15 residues. The CDR3 DNA reads TGTGCCAGCAGCCTATGGACAGGGGATCTTTCTGGCTACACCTTC. Its translation is CASSLWTGDLSGYTF.

This chain connects TRBV7-2 to TRBJ1-2; 7 nucleotides agree with TRBD1. Germline CDR1 is SGHTA and CDR2 is FQGNSA. CDR3 length equals 15 residues. The junction had 5 bases not matched to a gene; V was cut back by 1 base and J by 3 bases. The DNA for the CDR3 is TGTGCCAGCAGCTTAGGAACAGGGGAACACTATGGCTACACCTTC. The encoded protein is CASSLGTGEHYGYTF.

This chain links TRBV28 with TRBJ1-6; 7 nucleotides agree with TRBD1. V dropped 5 bases and J dropped 0; count of bases not matched to a gene: 7. This CDR3 contains 17 residues. CDR1 and CDR2 (germline): MDHEN, SYDVKM. In DNA form, the CDR3 reads TGTGCCAGCAGTCCCCCGAGACAGGGCTCCTATAATTCACCCCTCCACTTT. Its translation is CASSPPRQGSYNSPLHF.